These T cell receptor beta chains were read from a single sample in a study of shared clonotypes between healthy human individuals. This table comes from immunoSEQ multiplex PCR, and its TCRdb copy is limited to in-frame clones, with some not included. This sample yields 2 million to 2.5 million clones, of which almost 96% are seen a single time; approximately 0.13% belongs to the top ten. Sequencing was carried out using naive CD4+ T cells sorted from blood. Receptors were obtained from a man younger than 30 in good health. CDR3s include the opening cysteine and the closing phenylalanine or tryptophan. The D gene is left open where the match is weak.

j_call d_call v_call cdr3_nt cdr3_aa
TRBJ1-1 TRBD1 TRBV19 TGTGCCAGTAGCCCCAGGGGGCAGGGCATGAACACTGAAGCTTTCTTT CASSPRGQGMNTEAFF
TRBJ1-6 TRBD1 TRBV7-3 TGTGCCAGCAGCCAGGGACAGCTTAATTCACCCCTCCACTTT CASSQGQLNSPLHF
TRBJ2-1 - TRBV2 TGTGCCAGTGGGGGCAAATACAATGAGCAGTTCTTC CASGGKYNEQFF
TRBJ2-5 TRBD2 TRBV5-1 TGCGCCAGCAGCTTGCGGCTAGCGGCGCCCCAAGAGACCCAGTACTTC CASSLRLAAPQETQYF
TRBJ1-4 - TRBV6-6 TGTGCCAGCAGTTACAGGGCTGGTGGTGAAAAACTGTTTTTT CASSYRAGGEKLFF
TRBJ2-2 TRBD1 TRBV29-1 TGCAGCGTTTTGGGGACAGGGGGCGACGGGGAGCTGTTTTTT CSVLGTGGDGELFF
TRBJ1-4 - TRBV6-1 TGTGCCAGCAGTGGGGCAGGGAATGAAAAACTGTTTTTT CASSGAGNEKLFF
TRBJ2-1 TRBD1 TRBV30 TGTGCCTGGACAGGGGGAGACTACAATGAGCAGTTCTTC CAWTGGDYNEQFF
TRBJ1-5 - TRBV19 TGTGCCAGTACCACAATGGGAGGAGGTATTAGCAATCAGCCCCAGCATTTT CASTTMGGGISNQPQHF
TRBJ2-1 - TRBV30 TGTGCCTGGAGTGTACTAGCCGAAGAGCAGTTCTTC CAWSVLAEEQFF
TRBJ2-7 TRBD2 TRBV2 TGTGCCAGCACGAGGGAGGGCAGCTCCTACGAGCAGTACTTC CASTREGSSYEQYF
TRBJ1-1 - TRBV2 TGTGCCAGCAGTGAAAACGGCATGGGGCCGACTGAAGCTTTCTTT CASSENGMGPTEAFF
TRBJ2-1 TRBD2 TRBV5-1 TGCGCCAGCAGCTTGAGGTACGGGCTAGCGGGGATCCAGGTCAATGAGCAGTTCTTC CASSLRYGLAGIQVNEQFF
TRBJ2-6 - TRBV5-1 TGCGCCAGCAAGGACCGCGTCTCTGGGGCCAACGTCCTGACTTTC CASKDRVSGANVLTF
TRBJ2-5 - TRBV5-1 TGCGCCAGCAGCCTAGAATATCGGGAGACCCAGTACTTC CASSLEYRETQYF
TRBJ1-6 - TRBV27 TGTGCCAGCAGACTCATCCCCAGGGGAGGGGATCCCCTCCACTTT CASRLIPRGGDPLHF